These 8 T cell receptor beta chains came from one sample sequenced in a study of T cell changes during pregnancy in multiple sclerosis. The assay was immunoSEQ multiplex PCR, and TCRdb's table has in-frame clones only and misses some. The table lists over 85,000 clones, 91% of them singletons. This specimen consisted of peripheral blood, obtained after pregnancy. The receptors were gathered from a female donor in good health, enrolled as a control in a pregnancy study.

The chain has TRBV7-9 and TRBJ1-2, with a possible D match to TRBD1 (5 bases). Looked up from germline, CDR1 is SEHNR and CDR2 is FQNEAQ (reference sequence). This CDR3 region has 15 residues. V was trimmed by 5 bases and J by 4 bases, leaving 17 bases between them. CDR3 protein: CASSKGDSLLYGYTF. The CDR3 DNA follows: TGTGCCAGCAGCAAAGGAGACAGCCTCCTCTATGGCTACACCTTC.

V gene TRBV7-2 combines with J gene TRBJ2-7; 7 nucleotides match TRBD1. CDR3 length: 14 residues. With V trimmed by 2 bases and J by 7 bases, 8 bases remained unmatched. Germline V CDR1 and CDR2: SGHTA, FQGNSA. This CDR3 is CASSLNKGAREQYF. The CDR3 DNA sequence: TGTGCCAGCAGCTTAAATAAGGGGGCGAGGGAGCAGTACTTC.

The DNA of the CDR3 is TGCGCCAGCAGCCGATTAGAGGGCGCCGATGGCTACACCTTC. This sequence encodes CASSRLEGADGYTF. This chain links TRBV4-3 with TRBJ1-2, with D unclear. The ends were cut back, 4 bases at V and 6 bases at J, with 15 bases in the middle. The CDR3 extends over 14 amino acids. Germline CDR1 LGHNA, CDR2 YSLEER.

This chain joins TRBV5-1 and TRBJ1-5; D is uncertain. Germline CDR1 is SGHRS and CDR2 is YFSETQ. The CDR3 has 13 amino acids. The V and J ends lost 4 bases and 6 bases respectively, with 11 bases between them. Written as DNA, the CDR3 is TGCGCCAGCAGCCTTGACACTAGTCAGCCCCAGCATTTT. It specifies CASSLDTSQPQHF.

The V and J genes are TRBV7-3 and TRBJ2-1, with D perhaps matching TRBD1 (6 bases). Trimming stripped 6 bases from V and 5 bases from J, with 17 bases between. CDR3 length equals 15 residues. Germline lookup yields CDR1 SGHTA and CDR2 FQGTGA. The CDR3 here is CASSPSGTTNNEQFF. Here the CDR3 DNA reads TGTGCCAGCAGTCCTTCCGGGACAACAAACAATGAGCAGTTCTTC.

The chain is built from TRBV14 and TRBJ2-1; 8 nucleotides match TRBD2. The CDR3 is 12 residues long. V lost 2 bases, J lost 13 bases, and 4 bases stayed unmatched. The germline V gene encodes CDR1 SGHDN and CDR2 FVKESK. The CDR3 is CASSQSGGPQFF. For the CDR3, the DNA is TGTGCCAGCAGCCAAAGCGGGGGACCCCAGTTCTTC.

V is TRBV2 and J is TRBJ1-5; 9 bases fit TRBD1. The CDR3 is 13 amino acids. From germline, CDR1 is SNHLY and CDR2 FYNNEI. With 6 bases clipped from V and 4 bases from J, the junction kept 1 base outside the gene matches. DNA of the CDR3: TGTGCCAGCAGGGGGACAGGGAATCAGCCCCAGCATTTT. It encodes CASRGTGNQPQHF.

V is TRBV6-6 and J is TRBJ2-7; D gene ambiguous. V lost 0 bases and J lost 6, with 9 bases in between. The CDR3 runs to 13 residues. Germline values: CDR1 MNHNY, CDR2 SVGAGI (reference sequence). CDR3 region: CASSYSIQSEQYF. CDR3 DNA sequence: TGTGCCAGCAGTTACTCGATACAGAGCGAGCAGTACTTC.